This is a list of T cell receptor beta chains from one sample in a study of shared clonotypes between healthy human individuals. Only in-frame clones appear in the TCRdb table, and some are missing; sequencing was by immunoSEQ multiplex PCR. In the table there are approximately 600,000 clones, roughly 95% of which are singletons. The sample taken for sequencing was naive CD8+ T cells sorted from blood. Receptors originate from a woman aged 25 to 39 in good health. CDR3s include the opening cysteine and the closing phenylalanine or tryptophan.

V gene | CDR3 protein
TRBV5-4 | CASSLAETYGYTF
TRBV27 | CASSLAGAYGYTF
TRBV6-6 | CASKSGRVYEQYF
TRBV19 | CASSISSTGGFHEQYF
TRBV7-9 | CASSSPGQPETQYF
TRBV6-6 | CASSPSAGAIEQYF
TRBV2 | CASSGGSAPAEAQHF
TRBV27 | CASSLGAGGYEQYF
TRBV9 | CASSQGLAGRDEQFF
TRBV27 | CASSLRSGQETQYF
TRBV9 | CASSWGEGGNQPQHF
TRBV4-1 | CASSPLGGQGYPGANVLTF
TRBV2 | CASSRRGGDEKLFF
TRBV7-9 | CASSLGGLAGVVEQFF
TRBV25-1 | CASSEFPQGPDTDTQYF
TRBV28 | CASSLTSGLTDIQYF
TRBV5-4 | CASSGPDEQYF
TRBV4-1 | CASSQGHTGGYAYEQYF
TRBV7-9 | CASSFGDSPYEQYF
TRBV9 | CASSQSEAGELFF
TRBV28 | CASSREVEGGYTF
TRBV27 | CASSRRLPTNTEAFF
TRBV7-9 | CASSPGLAGNNEQFF
TRBV19 | CASVIGTSATTTTTYEQYF
TRBV14 | CASSISVGEVDTQYF
TRBV28 | CASSLAPGQQETQYF
TRBV30 | CAWSHRRRGTDTQYF
TRBV25-1 | CASRPTGWDTEAFF
TRBV5-1 | CASSLTGTEAFF
TRBV11-2 | CASSSSQIAYNEQFF
TRBV28 | CASSLFGGTYEQYF
TRBV6-1 | CASVSWDSLTDTQYF
TRBV28 | CASSVGAGSYEQYF
TRBV11-2 | CASSSRDRARGETQYF
TRBV6-5 | CASKNRVDSYEQYF
TRBV2 | CASAGQTSSGNTIYF
TRBV5-8 | CASSFLGGTSGSWVEQYF
TRBV11-2 | CASSLAGGPNTGELFF
TRBV4-1 | CASSQEKIGGTEGYTF
TRBV5-6 | CASSLLDTEAFF
TRBV19 | CASSKTKSSYNEQFF
TRBV6-1 | CASSVVGGENYGYTF
TRBV7-6 | CASSVHSGGGQPQHF
TRBV30 | CAWNDQGAGEQYF
TRBV9 | CASSVASGGSSGNTIYF
TRBV2 | CASSSHEGPNTEAFF
TRBV10-1 | CASSDRGLSGYTF
TRBV27 | CASSSTGTQPQHF
TRBV28 | CASSPSSGWIGELFF
TRBV28 | CASSYGLNNEQFF
TRBV13 | CASSFVTRNEQFF
TRBV6-5 | CASSRITGNYGYTF
TRBV5-1 | CASSPPGPRGTGELFF
TRBV4-1 | CASSQDKADYNEQFF
TRBV28 | CASSLVPGTYEQYF
TRBV9 | CASSTSGLFQETQYF
TRBV5-4 | CASSPGTASYEQYF
TRBV7-6 | CASSPTILQGEDTEAFF